This TCR beta chain derives from a study of cytomegalovirus exposure and HLA in healthy donors (TCRdb year 2017). About the full investigation: According to an earlier analysis of around 600 of the donors, about 179 million T cells yielded 90 million to 140 million unique TCR beta sequences and about 300 Gb of sequence data. Five DR-DQ haplotypes were handled as single units for association and clustering because linkage in the cohort was strong. Both class I and class II loci were covered by HLA typing, at four-digit resolution. Typing coverage varied by locus: about 629-640 donors for A, B, C, DRB1 and DQB1; some 520 for DQA1; more than 600 for DPA1; roughly 450 for DPB1. All discovery cohort repertoires had been generated using a single sequencing platform. High-throughput TCR immunosequencing, statistical association of individual TCRs with disease status, and machine learning were combined to predict cytomegalovirus infection status. Roughly 300 gigabases of sequencing data and around 80 million unique TCR sequences made up an early release that covered approximately 700 HLA-typed donors. A later genetic analysis took genome-wide SNP genotypes for about three fifths of the roughly 670 donors and used that subset as a discovery cohort. The later analysis used no new phenotypic data to find candidate immune exposures, relying instead on TCR beta sequences and their occurrence across donors. The study aimed to test whether signatures of past pathogen exposure could be identified by cataloging public T cell receptors. The study profiled the T cell repertoires of about 720 subjects by immunosequencing and related them to cytomegalovirus serostatus. Donor age, sex, ethnicity and CMV serostatus were compiled alongside the repertoire data. On average, 235,054 unique TCR beta nucleotide sequences were sequenced per donor among a few hundred genotyped donors of the cohort, with 15% to 20% of those sequences being non-productive. Among the roughly 400 genotyped donors, about 85% belonged to the genetic ancestry cluster associated with self-reported Caucasian donors. To study patterns of TCR occurrence, a later analysis re-analyzed previously published TCR beta repertoires from around 700 donors and added high-resolution HLA genotyping. A separate validation cohort of over a hundred different subjects was used in addition to the approximately 700-subject first cohort. An earlier analysis of approximately 580 of the donors used high-throughput TCR beta sequencing to judge whether each TCR beta V gene segment behaved as functional or pseudogenic.

What the authors observed across the whole study: HLA typing was unavailable for some donors at each locus, so association tests used only the typed subset. A cluster of highly shared sequence variants was judged likely to be a technical artifact of the sequencing pipeline. In an earlier analysis of more than 450 of the donors, most TCR beta V segments were observed in productive rearrangements about 87% or about 30% of the time, broadly matching IMGT annotations. Compared with the roughly 700-donor mean, donors in an Asian-associated ancestry cluster had fewer N-insertions in productive TCRs, according to a later genetic analysis. Assigning TCR associations to individual alleles was difficult when HLA alleles, especially DR and DQ, strongly co-occurred. Several of the top co-occurrence clusters appeared to be linked to parvovirus B19, influenza, CMV and Epstein-Barr virus, according to a later analysis. In a later analysis, 15,000 to 20,000 TCR beta sequences were associated with specific HLA alleles at a false discovery rate of 0.05. Compared with equally common non-associated chains, HLA-associated TCR beta chains in a later analysis were more clonally expanded and had lower generation probabilities. A later genetic analysis associated a missense DCLRE1C variant with V-gene and J-gene trimming of TCR beta chains, and an independent cohort replicated the association. A further reported finding was that TCR beta sequences accurately predicted the HLA-A and HLA-B alleles for most subjects in the first cohort. It was suggested by the authors that the approach could potentially be generalized to other disease states and immunological phenotypes. According to a later analysis, TCR association rates differed among HLA loci, with DRB1 alleles showing the most associated TCRs and HLA-C alleles showing the fewest. The classifier was reported to diagnose cytomegalovirus status with high specificity and sensitivity in both the original cohort and the validation cohort. While some public TCRs were present in many individuals, most TCR sequences turned up only very rarely across donors. In vitro tests confirmed that a few of the cytomegalovirus-associated TCR beta chains recognize cytomegalovirus antigens. Some IMGT-functional V segments, including TRBV6-2 and TRBV6-3, could not be distinguished by the 87-base-pair reads and were therefore excluded. A total of fewer than 200 TCR beta chains were listed by the study as associated with cytomegalovirus. According to a later analysis, most CMV-associated TCR beta chains appeared to be HLA-restricted, and the HLA associations seemed to be driven largely by CMV exposure. Linkage disequilibrium might explain the correlated functional status among segregating V segments, but an unknown experimental factor could not be excluded. Roughly 17 rarely observed V segments, including chromosome 9 orphons, were excluded from the earlier analysis of almost 600 of the donors because counts were too low. The presence/absence analyses assumed that sequencing depth was roughly uniform across donors, and that assumption may not be true. For the cohort, immune exposure information was limited to CMV serostatus. Only TCR beta chains were sequenced in this cohort, and the absence of alpha or paired-chain data limited detectable features.

V ends up 0 bases short and J 7 bases short, with an unmatched junction base count of 7. CDR1 SGDLS and CDR2 YYNGEE were looked up in the germline V gene. The CDR3, from cysteine to phenylalanine, totals 17 residues. The read is trimmed to its CDR3 DNA, 51 bases read in frame from base 1. The cohort was made up of 650 to 700 healthy bone marrow donors. At the time of sampling, every cohort member was nominally healthy, though immune exposures that went unrecorded were likely present. The donor was CMV seronegative and was included in the group of several hundred seronegative cohort members. Every donor gave a peripheral blood sample, and the peripheral blood mononuclear cells from that sample were used for TCR beta sequencing. Genomic DNA was extracted from the blood cell samples with the Qiagen DNeasy Blood Extraction Kit. The library came from the immunoSEQ multiplex PCR assay. The multiplex PCR relied on a mix of 60 forward primers for TCR Vbeta segments and 13 reverse primers for TCR Jbeta segments. The CDR3 region of rearranged TCR beta genes was amplified from genomic DNA by a multiplex PCR assay. Amplified TCR beta libraries were sequenced as 87-base-pair reads on the Illumina HiSeq System. Turning to the authors' computational methods: A later analysis tallied around 80 million unique TCR beta chains across the 660 or so repertoires, and about 12 million of those chains were shared by two or more donors. Raw reads were error-corrected and collapsed into unique sequences with a nearest-neighbor algorithm that merged closely related sequences to remove PCR and sequencing errors. To assign V, D and J gene segments, CDR3 sequences were aligned to IMGT reference sequences. For a sequence to be retained, at least a six-nucleotide match to both a V gene segment and a J gene segment was required. A rearrangement was called productive if the CDR3 had no stop codons and remained in frame with V and J, and every other rearrangement was called non-productive. Following IMGT convention, CDR3 was defined as the stretch from the second conserved V-encoded cysteine to the conserved J-encoded phenylalanine. The earlier analysis of 500 to 600 of the donors excluded sequences that lacked an unambiguous match to a single V gene segment. In an earlier analysis of several hundred of the donors, V segments were called functional above 56.7% productive rearrangements and were called segregating when the between-donor standard deviation exceeded 5%. A statistical classification framework was developed to diagnose cytomegalovirus status using the catalog of TCR beta chain sequences. V and J gene assignment, in a later analysis, came from comparing TCR nucleotide sequences with IMGT/GENE-DB human TR gene sequences. In a later analysis, CDR3 sequences and most-parsimonious VDJ recombination scenarios were assigned using the TCRdist pipeline. A later analysis defined each TCR beta chain by its CDR3 amino acid sequence plus V-gene family, and excluded reads lacking a unique V-gene family. As a way to deal with suspected cross-contamination and a sequencing artifact, a later analysis dropped approximately 590 nucleotide sequences that were highly shared and had low generation probability. A later analysis calculated a clonal expansion index for each public chain from normalized within-repertoire ranks of inferred template counts. In a later analysis, generation probabilities were computed with a VDJ recombination model fitted to out-of-frame rearrangements, and the resulting probabilities were checked against IGoR. A later analysis scored TCR-TCR, TCR-HLA and TCR-CMV co-occurrence with hypergeometric tests, applying a repertoire-size bias correction to TCR pairs. A later analysis estimated false discovery rates by permuting HLA or CMV assignments 20 times. A later analysis grouped co-occurring TCRs with DBSCAN, adding TCRdist sequence similarity when clustering within HLA-allele-positive subsets. Repertoires with fewer than 30,000 or more than 120,000 public chains, plus five repertoires with anomalous nucleotide sharing, were excluded from co-occurrence clustering. TCRdb provides this immuneACCESS table in a form limited to in-frame rearrangements. Some clones are lacking; in checked studies, under half of them reflect an unresolved V gene, and why the rest are absent is not known. Clonal size and the V and J genes are those of that table, whereas D and trimming came from the DNA. In all, the sample holds 150,000 to 200,000 clones, and around 74% of those were seen once. The top ten constitute roughly 2% of the sample.

With regard to this clone: This receptor's antigen is unknown. No base qualities exist here, and no much larger clone lies one base off it.

This TCR derives from a female donor in good health and CMV-seronegative. The rearrangement combines TRBV9 with TRBJ2-1; 13 bases in between match TRBD2. Sequences were obtained from PBMCs. The CDR3 corresponds to CASSVERGLAGRNEQFF. The DNA sequence is given as TGTGCCAGCAGCGTAGAAAGGGGACTAGCGGGAAGGAATGAGCAGTTCTTC.